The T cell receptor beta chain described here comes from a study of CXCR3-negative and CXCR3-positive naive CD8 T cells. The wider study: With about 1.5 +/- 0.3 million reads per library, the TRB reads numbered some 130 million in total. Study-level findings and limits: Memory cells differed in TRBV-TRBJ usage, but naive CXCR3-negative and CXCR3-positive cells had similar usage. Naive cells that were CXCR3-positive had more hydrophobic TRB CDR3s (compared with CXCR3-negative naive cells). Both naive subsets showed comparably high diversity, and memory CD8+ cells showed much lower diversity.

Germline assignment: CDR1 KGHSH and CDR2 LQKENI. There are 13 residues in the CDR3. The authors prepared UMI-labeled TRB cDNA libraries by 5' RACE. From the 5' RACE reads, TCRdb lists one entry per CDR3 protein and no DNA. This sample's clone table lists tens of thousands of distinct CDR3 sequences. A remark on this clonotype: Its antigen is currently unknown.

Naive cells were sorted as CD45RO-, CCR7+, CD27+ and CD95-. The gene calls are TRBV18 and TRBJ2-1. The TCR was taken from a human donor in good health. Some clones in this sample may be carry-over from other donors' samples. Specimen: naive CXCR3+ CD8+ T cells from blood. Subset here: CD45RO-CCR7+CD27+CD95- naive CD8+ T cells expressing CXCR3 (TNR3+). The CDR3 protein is CASSPQVGDEQFF.